This T cell receptor beta chain was documented in a study of CD8+ T cells in alopecia areata. CD4+ and CD8+ T cells were sorted from PBMCs. RNA extraction and reverse transcription yielded cDNA as sequencing template. Generated by immunoSEQ multiplex PCR, the TCRdb table keeps only in-frame clones and is missing some. The sample has around 250,000 clones; under 70% are singletons. The V gene lost 6 bases and the J gene lost 3 bases, with 14 bases spanning the gap. The CDR3 is made up of 13 amino acids. Germline loops: CDR1 SQVTM, CDR2 ANQGSEA. The genes are TRBV29-1 and TRBJ1-1; D gene ambiguous. Sequences were derived from CD4+ T cells sorted from blood, sampled at week 0. This sequence was found in a human donor with alopecia areata. CDR3 in DNA: TGCAGCGTCCGGTCCGCGACACACACTGAAGCTTTCTTT. Protein: CSVRSATHTEAFF.